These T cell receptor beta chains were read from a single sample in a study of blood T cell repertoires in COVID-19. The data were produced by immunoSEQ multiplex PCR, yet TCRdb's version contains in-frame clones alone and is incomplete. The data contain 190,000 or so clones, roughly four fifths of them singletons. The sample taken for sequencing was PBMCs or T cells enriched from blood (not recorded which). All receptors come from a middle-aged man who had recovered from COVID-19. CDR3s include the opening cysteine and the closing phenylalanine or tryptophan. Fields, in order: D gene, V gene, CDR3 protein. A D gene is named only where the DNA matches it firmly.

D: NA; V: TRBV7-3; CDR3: CASSPSISSDEQFF
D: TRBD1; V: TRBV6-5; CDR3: CASSYTPTGTNTIYF
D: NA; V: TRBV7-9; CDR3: CASSLGAVLNTEAFF
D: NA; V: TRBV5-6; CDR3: CASELGGRWESPLHF
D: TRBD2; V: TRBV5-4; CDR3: CASSQADSGRAGDTQYF
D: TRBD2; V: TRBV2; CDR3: CASSRRGQASGYNEQFF
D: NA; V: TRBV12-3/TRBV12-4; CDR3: CASSFQENTEAFF
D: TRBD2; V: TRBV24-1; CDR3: CATMSGRAYYNEQFF
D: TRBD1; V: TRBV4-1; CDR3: CASSPTRLTTGGTAQHF
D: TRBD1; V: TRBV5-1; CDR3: CASSLELDRGLGEAFF
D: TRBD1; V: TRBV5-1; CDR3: CASSYGTAKETQYF
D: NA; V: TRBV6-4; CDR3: CASSRTRDTEAFF
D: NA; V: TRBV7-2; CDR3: CASSLARAGLGLGGLAGYTF
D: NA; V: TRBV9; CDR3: CASSVGGLSGNSPLHF
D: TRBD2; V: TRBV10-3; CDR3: CATSNGASGNNEQFF
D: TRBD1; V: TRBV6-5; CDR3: CASSGTGLEGYTF
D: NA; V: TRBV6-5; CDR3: CASRPVGPYSYEQYF
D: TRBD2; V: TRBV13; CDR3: CASASGGGAVDEQFF
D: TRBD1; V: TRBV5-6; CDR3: CASSLVRTGSEQYF
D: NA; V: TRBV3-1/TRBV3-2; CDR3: CASTPFPGSNEQFF
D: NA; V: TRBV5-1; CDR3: CASSFGGGSSYNEQFF
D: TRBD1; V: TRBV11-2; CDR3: CASSPGDSLTGELFF
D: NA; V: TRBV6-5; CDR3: CAGRENTEAFF
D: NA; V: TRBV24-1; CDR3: CATSDFLDTQYF
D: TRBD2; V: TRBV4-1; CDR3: CASSPLGLAGAPQYF
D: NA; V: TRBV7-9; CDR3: CASSLGRAFF
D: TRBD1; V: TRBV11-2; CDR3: CASRYLRGRSSNEQFF
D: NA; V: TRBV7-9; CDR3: CASSSTGMSEAFF
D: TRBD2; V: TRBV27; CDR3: CASSSTSGGRTDTQYF
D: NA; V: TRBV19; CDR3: CASQNKKVKNTEAFF
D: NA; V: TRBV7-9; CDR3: CASSLYDSTEAFF
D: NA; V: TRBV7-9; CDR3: CASLTPTGLNTEAFF
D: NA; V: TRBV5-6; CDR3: CASSLLPPRSYEQYF
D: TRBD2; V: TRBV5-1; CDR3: CASSPPGLAGTSGGQFF
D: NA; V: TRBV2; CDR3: CASSREFNQPQHF
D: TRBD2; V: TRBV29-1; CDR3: CSLKRGIQETQYF
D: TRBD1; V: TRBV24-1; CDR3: CATSSPSTGGSTGELFF
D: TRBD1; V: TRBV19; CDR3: CASRTTGQGLVGGYTF
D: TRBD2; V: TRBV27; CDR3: CASSLFWTSGSSVPNEQFF
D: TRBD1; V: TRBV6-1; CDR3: CASSELGQGLYNEQFF